Listed below are T cell receptor beta chains from one sample, sequenced in a study of lymphopenia after photon versus proton radiotherapy. The repertoire was sequenced with immunoSEQ multiplex PCR; TCRdb's copy has only in-frame clones and lacks some. The table records about 53,000 clones, about four fifths of them present only once. The material was peripheral blood, obtained from a patient treated with photon-based radiotherapy. The receptors shown here come from a man aged 45 to 65 with gastric cancer. The CDR3 runs from the conserved cysteine through the conserved F or W. A D gene is named only where the DNA matches it firmly. Size is omitted from some rows. Given values are once, few, many or a class for expanded clones.

TRBV2	TRBJ1-3	.	.	TGTGCCAGCAACACAGCATCTGGAAACACCATATATTTT	CASNTASGNTIYF
TRBV5-1	TRBJ2-7	.	.	TGCGCCAGCAGCTTGGAGGCTAGCCCCTCACGCGAGCAGTACTTC	CASSLEASPSREQYF
TRBV2	TRBJ2-3	.	TRBD1	TGTGCCAGCAGTGCCGGGACAGCAAGCACAGATACGCAGTATTTT	CASSAGTASTDTQYF
TRBV6-6	TRBJ2-5	.	TRBD2	TGTGCCAGCAGTCCCGTAGCGGGAGTTGGAGAGACCCAGTACTTC	CASSPVAGVGETQYF
TRBV6-5	TRBJ2-1	.	TRBD1	TGTGCCAGCAGTTACGCTACAGGGGCCTCCTACAATGAGCAGTTCTTC	CASSYATGASYNEQFF
TRBV6-5	TRBJ2-3	.	.	TGTGCCAGCAGTTCAAGGGGGAAGGATACGCAGTATTTT	CASSSRGKDTQYF
TRBV29-1	TRBJ2-1	.	.	TGCAGCTCCTCCGGGACTCTGAGCTCCTACAATGAGCAGTTCTTC	CSSSGTLSSYNEQFF
TRBV12-5	TRBJ1-1	.	.	TGTGCTAGTGGTTTCAGGGAGAACACTGAAGCTTTCTTT	CASGFRENTEAFF
TRBV7-2	TRBJ2-7	.	TRBD2	TGTGCCAGCAGCTTGAGAGGGTTCGGGAGGGTTTCCTACGAGCAGTACTTC	CASSLRGFGRVSYEQYF
TRBV6-4	TRBJ2-1	.	TRBD2	TGTGCCAGCAGCCCGGGTAGACTAGCGGGAGATTCTAATGAGCAGTTCTTC	CASSPGRLAGDSNEQFF
TRBV5-1	TRBJ2-3	.	TRBD2	TGCGCCAGCAGCCTGGGACTAGCGGGCTACACAGATACGCAGTATTTT	CASSLGLAGYTDTQYF
TRBV7-9	TRBJ2-5	few	.	TGTGCCAGCAGCTTAGCGCAGGACGGGACGGAGACCCAGTACTTC	CASSLAQDGTETQYF
TRBV4-2	TRBJ2-4	.	.	TGTGCCAGCAGCCAAGAACCGGGAATAGCCAAAAACATTCAGTACTTC	CASSQEPGIAKNIQYF
TRBV7-6	TRBJ1-5	.	.	TGTGCCAGCAGCTTCTCGGACAGCCCCAATCAGCCCCAGCATTTT	CASSFSDSPNQPQHF
TRBV5-5	TRBJ2-5	.	.	TGTGCCAGCAGCTCAGGGGAAGAGACCCAGTACTTC	CASSSGEETQYF
TRBV7-3	TRBJ2-2	.	.	TGTGCCAGCAGCTTTTTTCTCGGGGCCGGGGAGCTGTTTTTT	CASSFFLGAGELFF
TRBV29-1	TRBJ2-1	.	TRBD2	TGCAGCGTGGCTCTAGCGGGAAGCACCTACAATGAGCAGTTCTTC	CSVALAGSTYNEQFF
TRBV27	TRBJ2-5	once	.	TGTGCCAGCAGTCCCCGACAGTCCCAAGAGACCCAGTACTTC	CASSPRQSQETQYF
TRBV6-5	TRBJ2-1	.	TRBD2	TGTGCCAGTAGAGCGGGAGCCTACTACAATGAGCAGTTCTTC	CASRAGAYYNEQFF
TRBV27	TRBJ2-3	.	.	TGTGCCAGCAGTCCCCAACCCACTAGCACAGATACGCAGTATTTT	CASSPQPTSTDTQYF
TRBV11-1	TRBJ1-4	.	.	TGTGCCAGCAGCTCCTACGGGACAAAGAATGAAAAACTGTTTTTT	CASSSYGTKNEKLFF
TRBV6-5	TRBJ1-5	.	.	TGTGCCAGCAGTCCCGAGGGTCGTCAGCCCCAGCATTTT	CASSPEGRQPQHF
TRBV30	TRBJ1-3	few	.	TGTGCCTGCCCCCAGAGCTCTGGAAACACCATATATTTT	CACPQSSGNTIYF
TRBV28	TRBJ1-5	.	.	TGTGCCAGCACCCGAGAGGGAGAGCATCAGCCCCAGCATTTT	CASTREGEHQPQHF
TRBV13	TRBJ2-7	.	TRBD2	TGTGCCAGCAGCTTAGCGGGGGGGAGCTCCTACGAGCAGTACTTC	CASSLAGGSSYEQYF
TRBV5-6	TRBJ2-1	.	TRBD2	TGTGCCAGCAGCTACCGACTAGCGGGAGGAGGGAATGAGCAGTTCTTC	CASSYRLAGGGNEQFF
TRBV19	TRBJ2-3	.	TRBD2	TGTGCCAGTAGCCCCGGGACTAGCGGGAAGGATACGCAGTATTTT	CASSPGTSGKDTQYF
TRBV28	TRBJ1-5	.	.	TGTGCCAGCAGTTGGGACCGAGGGTCCCAGCATTTT	CASSWDRGSQHF
TRBV5-7	TRBJ2-2	once	TRBD1	TGTGCCAGCAGCCCGGGACAGGGGCGGACCGGGGAGCTGTTTTTT	CASSPGQGRTGELFF
TRBV12-2	TRBJ1-5	once	.	TGTGCAAGTCGCGTACAGACAGGTAGTTATCAGCCCCAGCATTTT	CASRVQTGSYQPQHF
TRBV28	TRBJ2-5	.	.	TGTGCCAGCAGTTTAAGCAGGGAAGAGACCCAGTACTTC	CASSLSREETQYF
TRBV2	TRBJ1-2	few	.	TGTGCCAGATATACGGGGGGAAACTATGGCTACACCTTC	CARYTGGNYGYTF
TRBV9	TRBJ2-1	.	TRBD2	TGTGCCAGCAGCCGGACTAGCGGGGTCTACAATGAGCAGTTCTTC	CASSRTSGVYNEQFF
TRBV14	TRBJ1-2	.	.	TGTGCCAGCAGCCAAGATTCGACAGGCCCCTATGGCTACACCTTC	CASSQDSTGPYGYTF
TRBV9	TRBJ2-1	once	TRBD2	TGTGCCAGCAGCAGTCTAGCGGGAGACAATGAGCAGTTCTTC	CASSSLAGDNEQFF
TRBV4-1	TRBJ1-2	.	.	TGCGCCAGCAGCCAAGACGGTCTTAACTATGGCTACACCTTC	CASSQDGLNYGYTF
TRBV7-8	TRBJ1-5	.	TRBD1	TGTGCCAGCAGCTTCCTCGACAGGGGGAGCAATCAGCCCCAGCATTTT	CASSFLDRGSNQPQHF
TRBV9	TRBJ2-7	once	.	TGTGCCAGCAGCGCCGGGCCGGGGGGCGGGTACGAGCAGTACTTC	CASSAGPGGGYEQYF
TRBV5-1	TRBJ2-7	.	.	TGCGCCAGCAGCGTACTGGGCTACGAGCAGTACTTC	CASSVLGYEQYF
TRBV7-2	TRBJ2-4	.	.	TGTGCCAGCAGCCCTGGGGGGATTTTAGCCAAAAACATTCAGTACTTC	CASSPGGILAKNIQYF